This T cell receptor beta chain appears in the sequencing data of a study of shared clonotypes between healthy human individuals. The study's findings and limits: Shared clonotypes across all four donors exceeded non-shared ones in generation probability.

V lost 4 bases, J lost 6 bases, and 13 bases lay in between. Germline loops: CDR1 SGHDT, CDR2 YYEEEE. The CDR3 covers 13 residues. Authors' methods: In the immunoSEQ data, sequences were junction-only and lacked quality scores, so filtering differed. Clones were read by immunoSEQ multiplex PCR, and TCRdb kept only the in-frame ones, dropping some. For V, J and clone size, that table is used; D and trimming come from the DNA. The sample has 1.5 million to 2.5 million clones; approximately 94% are singletons. Naive CD8 cells were CD45RO-negative, positively selected for CCR7, excluding terminally differentiated effector memory CD45RA+ cells. In this sample, this clone turned up a few times. Its antigen is currently unknown.

The receptor was isolated from a man aged 18 to 29 in good health. The J gene is TRBJ1-2, the V gene TRBV5-6; weak D call: TRBD1 (5 bases). The sequenced sample consisted of naive CD8+ T cells sorted from blood. CDR3 amino acids: CASSPWGSHGYTF. For the CDR3, the DNA is TGTGCCAGCAGCCCGTGGGGGTCCCATGGCTACACCTTC.